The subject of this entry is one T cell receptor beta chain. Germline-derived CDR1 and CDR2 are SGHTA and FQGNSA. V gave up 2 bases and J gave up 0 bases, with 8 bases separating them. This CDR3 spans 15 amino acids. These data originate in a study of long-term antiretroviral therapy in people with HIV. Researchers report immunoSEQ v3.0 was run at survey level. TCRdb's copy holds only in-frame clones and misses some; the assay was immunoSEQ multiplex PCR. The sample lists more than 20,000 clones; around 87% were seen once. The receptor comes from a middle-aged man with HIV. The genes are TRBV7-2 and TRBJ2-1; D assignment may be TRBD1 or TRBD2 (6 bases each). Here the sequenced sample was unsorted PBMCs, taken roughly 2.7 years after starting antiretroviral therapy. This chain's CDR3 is CASSLRGASYNEQFF. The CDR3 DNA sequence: TGTGCCAGCAGCTTAAGGGGGGCCTCCTACAATGAGCAGTTCTTC.